The clone carrying this T cell receptor beta chain has just a few counts. This sample was taken from a study of T-cell reconstitution after alpha-beta-depleted transplantation in children. The germline V gene has CDR1 KGHSH and CDR2 LQKENI. Unmatched junction bases numbered 6, after V lost 3 bases and J lost 3 bases. CDR3 length equals 16 residues. Library preparation (for TCRbeta) was performed with unique molecular identifiers. TCRdb reprocessed the PCR reads with MiXCR, giving one entry per CDR3 protein. This sample carries 440,000 or so distinct CDR3 sequences, roughly a tenth of them seen once, and the ten largest clones take 4.5% to 6%.

The sample here was PBMCs from the stem cell graft donor, taken from the stem cell graft. This TCR was sampled from a human donor who donated a stem cell graft to a child with acute myeloid leukemia. The chain is built from TRBV18 and TRBJ1-2; 11 bases are a match to TRBD1. CDR3 nucleotides: TGTGCCAGCTCACCGATGGACAGGGGGCCATACTATGGCTACACCTTC. Protein product: CASSPMDRGPYYGYTF.